The following is a T cell receptor beta chain sequence with its context. The entry originates in a study of tumor-infiltrating lymphocytes in primary liver carcinoma. From germline, CDR1 is SQVTM and CDR2 ANQGSEA. J was trimmed by 7 bases and V by 2 bases; bases with no gene match: 5. The length of the CDR3 is 12 residues. A primer in the constant region served to generate TCR beta cDNA from 500 ng of total RNA. Modified slightly, ARM-PCR produced TCR beta libraries over three nested multiplex PCR rounds. Investigators reported that the first two PCR rounds, at 10 to 11 cycles each, used TRBV1-TRBV30 forward primers with a C-beta reverse primer. TCRdb ran MiXCR on the multiplex PCR reads and lists one entry per CDR3 protein. The sample carries 150,000 to 200,000 distinct CDR3 sequences, over 45% recorded once. Germline DNA was extracted too, while blood RNA derived from unsorted whole blood.

Sample: peripheral blood. The chain joins TRBV29-1 to TRBJ2-7; TRBD1 agrees at 7 bases. This receptor was obtained from a man aged 40-50 years with primary liver carcinoma and hepatitis B virus infection. The CDR3 is CSVEWDRGEQYF. The CDR3 DNA sequence: TGCAGCGTTGAATGGGACAGAGGGGAGCAGTACTTC.